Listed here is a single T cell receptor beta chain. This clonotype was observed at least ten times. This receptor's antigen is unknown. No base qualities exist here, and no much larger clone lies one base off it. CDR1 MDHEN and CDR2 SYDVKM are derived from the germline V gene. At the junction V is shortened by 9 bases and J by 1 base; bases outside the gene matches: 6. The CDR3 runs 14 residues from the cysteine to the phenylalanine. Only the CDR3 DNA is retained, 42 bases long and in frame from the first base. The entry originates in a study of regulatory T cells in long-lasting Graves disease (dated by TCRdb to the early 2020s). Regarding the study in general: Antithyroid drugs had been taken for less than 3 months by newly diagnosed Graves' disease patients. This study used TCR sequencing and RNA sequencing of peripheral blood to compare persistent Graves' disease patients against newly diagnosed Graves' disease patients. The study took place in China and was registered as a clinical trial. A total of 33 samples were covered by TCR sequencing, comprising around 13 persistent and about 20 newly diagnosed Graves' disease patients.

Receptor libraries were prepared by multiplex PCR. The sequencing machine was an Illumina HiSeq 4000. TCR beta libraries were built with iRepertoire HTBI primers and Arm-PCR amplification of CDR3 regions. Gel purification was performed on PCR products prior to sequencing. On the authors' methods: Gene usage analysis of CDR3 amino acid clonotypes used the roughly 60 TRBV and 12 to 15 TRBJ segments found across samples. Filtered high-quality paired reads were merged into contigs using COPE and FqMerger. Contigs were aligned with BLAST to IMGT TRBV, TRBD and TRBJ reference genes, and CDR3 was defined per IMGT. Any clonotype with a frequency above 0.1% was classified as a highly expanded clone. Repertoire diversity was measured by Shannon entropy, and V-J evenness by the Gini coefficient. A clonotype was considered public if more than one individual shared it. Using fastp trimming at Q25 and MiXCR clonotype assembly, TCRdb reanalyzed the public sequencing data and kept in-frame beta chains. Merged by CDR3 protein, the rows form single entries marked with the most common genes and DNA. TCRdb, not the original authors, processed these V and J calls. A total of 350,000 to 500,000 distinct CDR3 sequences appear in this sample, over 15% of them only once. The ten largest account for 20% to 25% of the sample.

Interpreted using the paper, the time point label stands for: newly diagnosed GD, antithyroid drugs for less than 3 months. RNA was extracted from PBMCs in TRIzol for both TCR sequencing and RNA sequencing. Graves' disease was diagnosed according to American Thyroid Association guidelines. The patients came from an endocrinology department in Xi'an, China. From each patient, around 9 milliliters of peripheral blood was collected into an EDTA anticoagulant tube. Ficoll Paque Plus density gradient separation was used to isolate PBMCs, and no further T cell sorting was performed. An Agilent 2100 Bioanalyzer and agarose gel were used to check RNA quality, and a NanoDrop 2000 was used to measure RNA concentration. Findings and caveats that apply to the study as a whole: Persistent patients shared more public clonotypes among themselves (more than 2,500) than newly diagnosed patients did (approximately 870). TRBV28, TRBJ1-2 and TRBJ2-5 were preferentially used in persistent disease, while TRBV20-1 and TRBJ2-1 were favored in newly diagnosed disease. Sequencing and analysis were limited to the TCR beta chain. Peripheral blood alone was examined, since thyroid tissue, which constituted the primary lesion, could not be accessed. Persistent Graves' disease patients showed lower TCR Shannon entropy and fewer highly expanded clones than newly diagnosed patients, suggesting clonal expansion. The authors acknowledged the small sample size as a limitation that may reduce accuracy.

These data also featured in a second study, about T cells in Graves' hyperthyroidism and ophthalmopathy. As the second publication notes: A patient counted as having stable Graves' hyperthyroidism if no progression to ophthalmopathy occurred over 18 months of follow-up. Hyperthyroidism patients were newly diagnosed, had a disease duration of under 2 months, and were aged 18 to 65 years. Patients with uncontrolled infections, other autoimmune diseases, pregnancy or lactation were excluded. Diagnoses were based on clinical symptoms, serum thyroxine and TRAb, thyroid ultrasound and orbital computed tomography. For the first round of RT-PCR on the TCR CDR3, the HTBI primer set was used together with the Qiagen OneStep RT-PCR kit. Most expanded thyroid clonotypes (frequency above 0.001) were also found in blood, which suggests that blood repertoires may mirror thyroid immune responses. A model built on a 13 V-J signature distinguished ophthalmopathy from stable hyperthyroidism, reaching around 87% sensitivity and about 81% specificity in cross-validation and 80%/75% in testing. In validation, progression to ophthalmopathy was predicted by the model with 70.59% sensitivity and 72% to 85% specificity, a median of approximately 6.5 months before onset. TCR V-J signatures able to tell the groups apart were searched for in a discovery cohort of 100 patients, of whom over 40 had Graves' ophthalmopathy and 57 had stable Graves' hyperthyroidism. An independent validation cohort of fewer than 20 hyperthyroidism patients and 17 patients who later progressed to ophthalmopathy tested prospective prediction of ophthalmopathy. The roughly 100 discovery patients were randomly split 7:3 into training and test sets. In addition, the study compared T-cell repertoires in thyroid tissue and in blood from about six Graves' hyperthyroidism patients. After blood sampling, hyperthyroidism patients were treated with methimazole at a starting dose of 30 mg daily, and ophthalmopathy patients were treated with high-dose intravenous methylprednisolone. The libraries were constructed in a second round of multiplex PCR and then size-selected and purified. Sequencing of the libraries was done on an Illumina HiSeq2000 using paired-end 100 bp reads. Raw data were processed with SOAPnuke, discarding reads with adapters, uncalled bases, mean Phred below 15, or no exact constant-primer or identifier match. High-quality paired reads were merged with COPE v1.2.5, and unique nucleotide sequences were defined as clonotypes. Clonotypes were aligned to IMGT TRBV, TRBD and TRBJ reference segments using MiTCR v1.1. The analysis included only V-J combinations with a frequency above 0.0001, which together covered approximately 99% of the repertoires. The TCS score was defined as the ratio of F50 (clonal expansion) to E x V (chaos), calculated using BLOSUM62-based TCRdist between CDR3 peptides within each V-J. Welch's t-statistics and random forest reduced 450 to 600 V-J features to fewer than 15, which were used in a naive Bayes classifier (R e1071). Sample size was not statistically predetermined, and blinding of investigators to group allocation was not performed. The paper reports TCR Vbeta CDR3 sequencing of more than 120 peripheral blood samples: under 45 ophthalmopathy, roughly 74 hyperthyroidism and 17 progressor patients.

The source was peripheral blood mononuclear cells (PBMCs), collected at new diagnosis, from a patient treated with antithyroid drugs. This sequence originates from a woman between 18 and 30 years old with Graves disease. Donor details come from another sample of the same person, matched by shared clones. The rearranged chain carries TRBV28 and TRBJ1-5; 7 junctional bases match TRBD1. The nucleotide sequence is TGTGCCAGTACCAGGGGGGTGAGCAATCAGCCCCAGCATTTT. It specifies CASTRGVSNQPQHF. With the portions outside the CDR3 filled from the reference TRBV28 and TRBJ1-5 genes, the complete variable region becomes DVKVTQSSRYLVKRTGEKVFLECVQDMDHENMFWYRQDPGLGLRLIYFSYDVKMKEKGDIPEGYSVSREKKERFSLILESASTNQTSMYLCASTRGVSNQPQHFGDGTRLSIL.